The clone carrying this TCR beta chain occurred once. Its specificity is unknown. Germline assignment: CDR1 LGHNA and CDR2 YSLEER. The J segment lost 0 bases and the V segment lost 2 bases, leaving 4 bases of the junction unmatched. CDR3 size: 15 residues. The source of the sample is a study of cytomegalovirus exposure and HLA in healthy donors. General observations from the study: According to a later analysis, TCR clusters from the first cohort tended to co-occur in the roughly 120 validation repertoires. As confirmed in vitro, three CMV-associated chains were specific for CMV antigens. Cytomegalovirus-associated TCR beta chains were listed, numbering over 150.

The repertoire was sequenced with immunoSEQ multiplex PCR; TCRdb's copy has only in-frame clones and lacks some. The sample has approximately 300,000 clones, approximately 90% seen once. The origin of this receptor is a young woman in good health and CMV-seronegative. The material sequenced was PBMCs. V and J are TRBV4-3 and TRBJ2-7; TRBD2 matches at 7 bases. The CDR3 DNA is TGCGCCAGCAGCCAAACTAGCGCGAGCTCCTACGAGCAGTACTTC. Translated, it gives CASSQTSASSYEQYF.